These T cell receptor beta chains were read from a single sample in a study of T cell repertoires in cytomegalovirus infection. No antigen has been assigned to these receptors. MiXCR was run by TCRdb on the reads, yielding one entry per CDR3 protein. This table holds under 850,000 distinct CDR3 sequences, roughly 30% found once. Specimen: cultured PBMCs, collected from culture after CMV antigen stimulation. The receptors here all came from a human donor in good health (CMV status not recorded). Some clones in this sample may be carry-over from other donors' samples. CDR3s include the opening cysteine and the closing phenylalanine or tryptophan.

>TRBV7-2
CASSLARFNEQFF
>TRBV18
CASSPGTDLYEQYF
>TRBV12-3/TRBV12-4
CASSFLGTTDTQYF
>TRBV5-1
CASSLPRKGETQYF
>TRBV12-3/TRBV12-4
CASTFSTGIPSYNEQFF
>TRBV7-2
CASSLPGGGPYQETQYF
>TRBV18
CASSPGVREKLFF
>TRBV19
CASSIVGRGADTQYF
>TRBV10-3
CAISVAGQVYGYTF
>TRBV10-3
CAISGLEDYEQYF
>TRBV19
CASSIRAAMNYGYTF
>TRBV7-6
CASSLGTTTEAFF
>TRBV7-2
CASSFMEQAFF
>TRBV7-2
CASSSTTTGNTIYF
>TRBV28
CASSSPLGSSGAYNEQFF
>TRBV28
CASSFEAANTIF
>TRBV7-2
CASSFRPFSGNTIYF
>TRBV7-2
CASSRWGGESTDTQYF
>TRBV7-2
CASSLGPTRHNEQFF
>TRBV20-1
CSARSGGGPSYEQYF
>TRBV27
CASSLSGPGYRGFEQYF
>TRBV20-1
CSAVSGSSYNEQFF
>TRBV19
CASSREGAWGNTEAFF
>TRBV4-3
CASSQVAGTNEQYF
>TRBV6-1
CASSPGLAGREQYF
>TRBV7-8
CASSAQAPGYGYTF
>TRBV12-3/TRBV12-4
CASSLGQPNIQYF
>TRBV6-1
CASTPHLNTEAFF
>TRBV7-6
CASSLDNEQYF
>TRBV6-1
CASRSPGTASYEQYF
>TRBV20-1
CSARGGRNSPLHF
>TRBV2
CASSGTVTSTDTQYF
>TRBV9
CASSLQGLNSPLHF
>TRBV27
CASSRSGTLMTEAFF
>TRBV7-2
CASSLGRSGVNEQFF
>TRBV29-1
CSVRGGQFHDYGYTF
>TRBV4-3
CASSQSRGGRYLSNEQFF
>TRBV11-2
CASSARLAGGVSEQFF
>TRBV15
CATLWGAPYEQYF
>TRBV6-1
CASSEARRGLYTGELFF